The 19 T cell receptor beta chains presented below share a single source sample, sequenced in a study of control samples from healthy donors and cancer patients. Measured with immunoSEQ multiplex PCR; TCRdb has only the in-frame clones, and not every one. The sample yields about 140,000 clones, 91% seen once. Sequences were obtained from blood. These receptors were taken from a man in his late teens or twenties in good health.

The CDR3 loop reads CASSRTSGVGETQYF. The CDR3 coding sequence is TGTGCCAGCAGTCGGACTAGCGGGGTTGGAGAGACCCAGTACTTC. V usage is TRBV2 and J usage is TRBJ2-5; 12 bases line up with TRBD2. V lost 5 bases and J lost 4; bases outside the gene matches: 5. The CDR3 sequence is 15 residues long. Germline V gene data show CDR1 as SNHLY and CDR2 as FYNNEI.

A word on this clone: This sample also contains other DNA sequences that code for the same CDR3. V gene TRBV3-1 (or the pseudogene TRBV3-2) combines with J gene TRBJ2-7; a weak D match, TRBD1 (5 bases). Germline lookup yields CDR1 LGHDT and CDR2 YNNKEL (reference sequence). V dropped 3 bases and J dropped 6 bases, with 21 bases sitting between them. There are 16 residues in the CDR3. For the CDR3, the DNA is TGTGCCAGCAGCCAGTGGACATTACTAATGCCAGGCGAGCAGTACTTC. Residues: CASSQWTLLMPGEQYF.

This clone was detected once. The chain carries TRBV7-2 and TRBJ1-6; perhaps TRBD1 as D (6 bases). CDR1 and CDR2 (germline): SGHTA, FQGNSA. The CDR3 runs to 17 residues. V was shortened by 5 bases and J by 0 bases, with 14 bases between the two germline ends. In DNA form, the CDR3 reads TGTGCCAGCAGCAGGGGGAGCGGGAGCTCCTATAATTCACCCCTCCACTTT. It specifies CASSRGSGSSYNSPLHF.

The chain links TRBV24-1 to TRBJ1-2; TRBD1 matches 10 bases. The CDR3 covers 14 residues. V dropped 4 bases and J dropped 7; count of bases not matched to a gene: 5. Looked up from germline, CDR1 is KGHDR and CDR2 is SFDVKD. As DNA, the CDR3 is TGTGCCACCAGTGACCCCGGGACAGGGGTTGGCTACACCTTC. Residues: CATSDPGTGVGYTF.

V usage is TRBV5-1 and J usage is TRBJ2-2, with 8 nucleotides matching TRBD2. The germline CDR1 and CDR2 sequences are SGHRS and YFSETQ. The CDR3 extends over 15 amino acids. The junction had 4 bases not matched to a gene; V was cut back by 1 base and J by 5 bases. This CDR3 reads CASSLWRGATGELFF. CDR3 sequence (DNA): TGCGCCAGCAGCTTGTGGCGGGGGGCGACCGGGGAGCTGTTTTTT.

CDR3 nucleotide sequence: TGTGCCAGCAGGGACAGGGTAGGGACTGAAGCTTTCTTT. Translation: CASRDRVGTEAFF. The rearrangement joins TRBV2 to TRBJ1-1; the match to TRBD1 covers 8 bases. This CDR3 is 13 amino acids long. Germline loops: CDR1 SNHLY, CDR2 FYNNEI. The ends lost 6 bases at V and 5 bases at J; junction bases unmatched: 5.

V gene TRBV6-6 combines with J gene TRBJ2-1, with 9 nucleotides matching TRBD1. Losses at the gene ends were 2 bases for V and 6 bases for J; bases not matched to a gene: 8. CDR3 length: 16 residues. Germline CDR1 is MNHNY and CDR2 is SVGAGI (reference sequence). CDR3 region: CASSYRGQGGRNEQFF. CDR3 in DNA: TGTGCCAGCAGTTACCGGGGACAGGGTGGGCGCAATGAGCAGTTCTTC.

This chain connects TRBV28 to TRBJ2-6; TRBD1 might be the D (6 bases). CDR3 length: 15 residues. Germline values: CDR1 MDHEN, CDR2 SYDVKM. V was cut by 9 bases and J by 0 bases, with 12 bases left in between. CDR3 protein: CARPDSSSGANVLTF. The CDR3 DNA reads TGTGCCAGGCCGGACAGCAGCTCTGGGGCCAACGTCCTGACTTTC.

The gene calls are TRBV2 and TRBJ1-1; D gene unclear. Deletions cut 1 base from V and 2 bases from J, with 11 bases between. CDR3 length equals 15 residues. Looked up from germline, CDR1 is SNHLY and CDR2 is FYNNEI. The CDR3 sequence: CASSEDRAPNTEAFF. The CDR3 DNA follows: TGTGCCAGCAGTGAAGATCGGGCACCTAACACTGAAGCTTTCTTT.

The table lists this clone with a few counts. This chain joins TRBV10-3 and TRBJ1-4; 9 bases agree with TRBD1. CDR1 ENHRY and CDR2 SYGVKD come from the germline V gene. The length of the CDR3 is 13 residues. V shed 10 bases, J shed 8 bases, and the junction held 8 bases outside the gene matches. CDR3 nucleotide sequence: TGTGCCAGCGGACAGGGGAAAAAAGAAAAACTGTTTTTT. This codes for CASGQGKKEKLFF.

CDR3 nucleotide sequence: TGTGCCAGCAGTGAAACCCAGGGCCCTCTACCTAACTATGGCTACACCTTC. It encodes CASSETQGPLPNYGYTF. V gene TRBV6-1 combines with J gene TRBJ1-2, with D perhaps TRBD1 (5 bases). The V gene lost 2 bases and the J gene lost 0 bases, with 16 bases spanning the gap. This CDR3 has 17 amino acids. Germline loops: CDR1 MNHNS, CDR2 SASEGT.

The genes are TRBV9 and TRBJ2-3, with 8 bases lining up with TRBD2. This CDR3 comprises 15 residues. Germline CDR1 is SGDLS and CDR2 is YYNGEE. V shed 0 bases and J 4 bases; nucleotides not matched to a gene: 4. The CDR3 here is CASSVDGGAADTQYF. Here the CDR3 DNA reads TGTGCCAGCAGCGTAGACGGGGGGGCCGCAGATACGCAGTATTTT.

V usage is TRBV28 and J usage is TRBJ1-4; maybe TRBD1 (5 bases). The V end lost 5 bases, the J end lost 16 bases, and 17 bases lay between the germline ends. The germline gives CDR1 MDHEN, CDR2 SYDVKM. The CDR3 totals 12 residues. The CDR3 DNA sequence: TGTGCCAGCAGTCCGTGGGGGGGGTTAAGGTTTTTT. This sequence encodes CASSPWGGLRFF.

CDR3 nucleotide sequence: TGCGCCAGCAGCCTCTTGGGGACCCACGGAGATACGCAGTATTTT. This gives the protein CASSLLGTHGDTQYF. The V and J genes are TRBV4-1 and TRBJ2-3, with D perhaps TRBD1 or TRBD2 (5 bases each). In germline, CDR1 is MGHRA, CDR2 YSYEKL. CDR3 length: 15 residues. The V end was cut by 4 bases, the J end by 5 bases, with 16 bases between.

The rearrangement joins TRBV5-1 to TRBJ1-1, with D perhaps matching TRBD1 (5 bases). CDR3 length: 15 residues. V gave up 2 bases and J gave up 0 bases, with 11 bases separating them. The germline V gene encodes CDR1 SGHRS and CDR2 YFSETQ. CDR3 loop: CASSLGTSMNTEAFF. CDR3 coding DNA: TGCGCCAGCAGCTTAGGGACGTCCATGAACACTGAAGCTTTCTTT.

The chain has TRBV10-2 and TRBJ2-1, with 11 bases aligning to TRBD2. Germline values: CDR1 WSHSY, CDR2 SAAADI. The CDR3 covers 18 residues. The V segment lost 4 bases and the J segment 0 bases; nucleotides outside the gene matches: 8. The CDR3 coding sequence is TGCGCCAGCAGTGGGGCTAGCGGGGGGACCAGCTCCTACAATGAGCAGTTCTTC. The encoded protein is CASSGASGGTSSYNEQFF.

This chain joins TRBV4-3 and TRBJ2-1; 13 nucleotides line up with TRBD2. The V gene end was trimmed by 5 bases and the J gene end by 0 bases; junction bases not matched to a gene: 1. Germline lookup yields CDR1 LGHNA and CDR2 YSLEER. CDR3 length: 16 residues. In DNA form, the CDR3 reads TGCGCCAGCAGCGGACTAGCGGGGGTCTCCTACAATGAGCAGTTCTTC. Protein product: CASSGLAGVSYNEQFF.

The chain couples TRBV11-1 to TRBJ2-7, with 8 bases matching TRBD1. V gave up 3 bases and J gave up 3 bases; unmatched junction bases: 1. Germline V CDR1 and CDR2: SGHAT, FQDESV (reference sequence). This CDR3 has 13 residues. The CDR3 bases are TGTGCCAGCAGCTTCGACAGGGGCTACGAGCAGTACTTC. Translation gives CASSFDRGYEQYF.

The rearrangement joins TRBV3-1 (or the pseudogene TRBV3-2) to TRBJ1-1; possible D gene TRBD1, 5 bases. V lost 10 bases to trimming and J lost 0 bases, with 27 bases between them. The CDR3 is 18 amino acids. The germline V gene encodes CDR1 LGHDT and CDR2 YNNKEL (reference sequence). CDR3 nucleotides: TGTGCCAAACACGACAGCGCTCAAAGGGTCGGGTTGAACACTGAAGCTTTCTTT. The encoded protein is CAKHDSAQRVGLNTEAFF.